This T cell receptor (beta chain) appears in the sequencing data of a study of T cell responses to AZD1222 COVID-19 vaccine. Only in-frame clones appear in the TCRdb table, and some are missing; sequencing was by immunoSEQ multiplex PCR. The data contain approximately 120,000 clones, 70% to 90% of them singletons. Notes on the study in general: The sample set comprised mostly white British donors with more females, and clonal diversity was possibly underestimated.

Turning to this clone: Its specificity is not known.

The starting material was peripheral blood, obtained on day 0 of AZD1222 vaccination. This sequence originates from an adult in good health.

CDR3 nucleotides: TGTGCCACTCGGCGGGGGGAAGGGACCGGGGAGCTGTTTTTT. This sequence encodes CATRRGEGTGELFF. The J gene is TRBJ2-2, the V gene TRBV6-5; 8 nucleotides align to TRBD2. The CDR3 is made up of 14 amino acids. The ends lost 10 bases at V and 5 bases at J; junction bases unmatched: 9. Per the germline V gene, CDR1 is MNHEY and CDR2 is SVGAGI.